The source of this T cell receptor beta chain is a study of blood T cell repertoires in COVID-19 (TCRdb year 2020). Study-level background: The collaborator samples originated in the United States, Italy and Spain and spanned the acute and convalescent phases of COVID-19. The prospective study material was composed of cDNA or gDNA derived from T cells, B-cell-depleted T cells, or PBMCs. The dataset comprised deeply sampled blood TCRbeta repertoires from subjects exposed to, actively infected with, or recovered from COVID-19. Where available, HLA class I and class II types were obtained from metadata supplied by the sample provider rather than from assay-based typing. A freely available public database, intended as a resource for researchers studying the immune response to SARS-CoV-2, is where the repertoires were released. A de-identified subject ID, COVID-19 status, age in years and sex were almost always included in the sample metadata. Samples were obtained from the ongoing ImmuneRACE study (first 160 participants) and from over 1,000 subjects provided by 6 global collaborators. The research as a whole found: Clinical and demographic metadata were provided uncurated, with the amount varying by source and participant.

Including cysteine and phenylalanine, the CDR3 has 15 amino acids. The only DNA kept is the CDR3, 45 bases in frame from the first base. The immunoSEQ Assay, a bias-controlled multiplex PCR, was used to amplify TCRbeta CDR3 regions from genomic DNA. As for the original processing: Nucleated cell counts per sample were estimated from amplification of reference gene primers within the assay. Sequence reads were collapsed and filtered to measure the absolute abundance of every unique TCRbeta CDR3 rearrangement. For each sample, productive Simpson clonality was calculated as the square root of Simpson's diversity index across productive rearrangements. TCRdb stores this immuneACCESS table with in-frame sequences only. Part of the clones is absent; in the studies checked, under half of the shortfall reflects unresolved V genes, and no reason is known for the rest. V, J and clone size are taken as reported in that table, and D and trimming were inferred from the DNA itself. Within this sample are about 74,000 clones, with roughly 81% of them counted one time only. The leading ten clones occupy about 35% of the sample.

About this clone: Its recognized antigen is unknown. There are no base qualities to consult, and no much larger clone falls within one base.

Each collaborating institution followed its own protocols to collect whole blood in K2EDTA tubes. For TCRbeta analysis, collaborators shipped samples as frozen whole blood, isolated PBMCs, or DNA extracted from either of those sample types. The source material was peripheral blood. This receptor was taken from a man aged 70-80 years with acute or convalescent COVID-19. The sequence is built from TRBV21-1 and TRBJ1-1. TRBV21-1 is flagged as a pseudogene. CDR3 protein: CASSILGGQGTEAFF. The bases read TGTGCCAGCAGCATTTTGGGAGGGCAGGGCACTGAAGCTTTCTTT.